The rows below give T cell receptor beta chains drawn from one sample of a study of neurological immune-mediated disorders. TCRdb fed the 5' RACE reads into MiXCR, producing one record per CDR3 protein. Of 50,000 to 70,000 distinct CDR3 sequences detected, about 11% appear once; the ten largest clones hold less than 8%. The sequenced material came from PBMCs. The receptors stem from a male donor with HTLV-1-associated myelopathy (HAM/TSP). Both conserved end residues are part of each CDR3. The order of the fields is CDR3 DNA, CDR3 protein, D gene, clone size, J gene, V gene. D genes are given only for firm matches. Rows may omit the clone size; those that give it use once, few, many or a size class.

TGTGCCAGCAGTTACGGGGACGGCTCTGGAAACACCATATATTTT	CASSYGDGSGNTIYF	NA	many	TRBJ1-3	TRBV6-6
TGCGCCAGCAGCTTCCTCACAGATACGCAGTATTTT	CASSFLTDTQYF	NA	many	TRBJ2-3	TRBV5-1
TGTGCCAGCAGCGTAGAAAGGAGGATTCATAACTATGGCTACACCTTC	CASSVERRIHNYGYTF	NA	many	TRBJ1-2	TRBV9
TGCAGTGCTAGGGTACCTCTGGGACAGGGGGCTGACGGGGAGCTGTTTTTT	CSARVPLGQGADGELFF	TRBD1	NA	TRBJ2-2	TRBV20-1
TGTGCCAGCAGCAATACAGATACGCAGTATTTT	CASSNTDTQYF	NA	many	TRBJ2-3	TRBV11-2
TGCGCCAGCAACGCAGACCACCTTGGGGACTATGGCTACACCTTC	CASNADHLGDYGYTF	NA	many	TRBJ1-2	TRBV5-1
TGTGCCAGCAGCTTCCCACCGGCCCCCTACGAGCAGTACTTC	CASSFPPAPYEQYF	NA	once	TRBJ2-7	TRBV7-9
TGTGCCAGCAGCCAAGGGACTAGCCGGGAGCAGTACTTC	CASSQGTSREQYF	TRBD2	many	TRBJ2-7	TRBV3-1
TGCAGCGCCCTAACAGGGGACTACGAGCAGTACTTC	CSALTGDYEQYF	TRBD1	NA	TRBJ2-7	TRBV29-1
TGTGCCAGCAGCCGCCGGGACAGGCTCAACGAGCAGTACTTC	CASSRRDRLNEQYF	TRBD1	NA	TRBJ2-7	TRBV13
TGCGCCAGCAGGGAGGACCCAAATGAAAAACTGTTTTTT	CASREDPNEKLFF	NA	NA	TRBJ1-4	TRBV5-1
TGTGCCAGCAGTTATCCCCAGGGAGGTAAGCCCCAGCATTTT	CASSYPQGGKPQHF	NA	many	TRBJ1-5	TRBV6-2/TRBV6-3
TGTGCCAGCAGTTTACGCATAGGACTAGCGAACAATGAGCAGTTCTTC	CASSLRIGLANNEQFF	TRBD2	many	TRBJ2-1	TRBV27
TGCAGTGCTAGTCCGAGGGGCAGCGTCTTTAACTATGGCTACACCTTC	CSASPRGSVFNYGYTF	NA	many	TRBJ1-2	TRBV20-1
TGCAGTGCTAGAGATCTAGCGGGGGCCACAGATACGCAGTATTTT	CSARDLAGATDTQYF	TRBD2	NA	TRBJ2-3	TRBV20-1
TGTGCCAGTAGCTCCCAGGGGGCGCGCACTGAAGCTTTCTTT	CASSSQGARTEAFF	TRBD1	few	TRBJ1-1	TRBV19
TGCGCCAGCAGCGAACAGGGTGGTCAGCCCCAGCATTTT	CASSEQGGQPQHF	NA	many	TRBJ1-5	TRBV5-1
TGTGCCAGCAGTTTTATGCGGGGGGGCCAAGATACGCAGTATTTT	CASSFMRGGQDTQYF	TRBD2	many	TRBJ2-3	TRBV12-3/TRBV12-4
TGCGCCAGCAGCTTGGCCGCGAGTCTGGAGGTCAACGAGCAGTACTTC	CASSLAASLEVNEQYF	NA	many	TRBJ2-7	TRBV5-1
TGTGCCAGCAGCCCCCCCCGGCAAGAGACCCAGTACTTC	CASSPPRQETQYF	NA	medium-sized	TRBJ2-5	TRBV7-8
TGTGCCAGCAGTTTTGCGGAAAAGGAGACCCAGTACTTC	CASSFAEKETQYF	NA	many	TRBJ2-5	TRBV12-3/TRBV12-4
TGCAGTGCTAGCCACACTAGCGGGGGGCAGGAAAACATTCAGTACTTC	CSASHTSGGQENIQYF	TRBD2	many	TRBJ2-4	TRBV20-1
TGTGCCAGCAGCCCAGGGGGGGCAGGGCGATACAACGAGCAGTACTTC	CASSPGGAGRYNEQYF	NA	many	TRBJ2-7	TRBV7-2
TGCAGTGCTAGAGATCGGGACTTTTGGCGTAATGAGCAGTTCTTC	CSARDRDFWRNEQFF	NA	many	TRBJ2-1	TRBV20-1
TGTGCCAGCAGTTTACTCCCCGAAGGGGGAGCTTTCTTT	CASSLLPEGGAFF	NA	many	TRBJ1-1	TRBV28
TGTGCCAGCAGTCCCCCCCGAATCACTGAAGCTTTCTTT	CASSPPRITEAFF	NA	many	TRBJ1-1	TRBV6-1
TGCGCCAGCAGGTTGGAGGTCCCCTATGGCTACACCTTC	CASRLEVPYGYTF	NA	NA	TRBJ1-2	TRBV5-1
TGTGCCAGCAGTCCCGGACAGGTGAACAATTCACCCCTCCACTTT	CASSPGQVNNSPLHF	TRBD1	many	TRBJ1-6	TRBV12-3/TRBV12-4
TGCGCCAGCAGCCTTTCCAGGGGGCCTGACTATGGCTACACCTTC	CASSLSRGPDYGYTF	TRBD1	NA	TRBJ1-2	TRBV4-3
TGTGCCAGCAGTTACTCGATCGAAGGAAAGGCTGGCTACACCTTC	CASSYSIEGKAGYTF	NA	NA	TRBJ1-2	TRBV6-5
TGCGCCAGCAGCTTGGTGGGGGGGCGCGGTCAGCCCCAGCATTTT	CASSLVGGRGQPQHF	NA	many	TRBJ1-5	TRBV5-1
TGTGCCAGCAGCTTGGCCGGAACATGGAAAGAGACCCAGTACTTC	CASSLAGTWKETQYF	NA	NA	TRBJ2-5	TRBV5-5
TGTGCCAGCAGACCCACAACAGGGTTAGTCGGATCGAGGAACACTGAAGCTTTCTTT	CASRPTTGLVGSRNTEAFF	NA	many	TRBJ1-1	TRBV6-5
TGTGCCAGCAGCTTAGGTTGGAGGACTGAAGCTTTCTTT	CASSLGWRTEAFF	NA	NA	TRBJ1-1	TRBV7-9
TGTGCCAGCAGCCACGGGGATAGATCGTCTGAGCAGTTCTTC	CASSHGDRSSEQFF	NA	NA	TRBJ2-1	TRBV3-1
TGCAGTGCTAGAGATGGACAGGCCTATGGCTACACCTTC	CSARDGQAYGYTF	TRBD1	many	TRBJ1-2	TRBV20-1
TGTGCCAGCAGCGCTACAGGGGTTGCAACTAATGAAAAACTGTTTTTT	CASSATGVATNEKLFF	TRBD1	many	TRBJ1-4	TRBV5-5
TGTGCCAGCAGTGGACAGGGGGCGAATCAGCCCCAGCATTTT	CASSGQGANQPQHF	TRBD1	few	TRBJ1-5	TRBV6-1
TGTGCCAGCACCCTCGGGACCGGGGAGCTGTTTTTT	CASTLGTGELFF	NA	many	TRBJ2-2	TRBV28
TGCAGCGTTGATCGGTCCGGGGGCACTGAAGCTTTCTTT	CSVDRSGGTEAFF	NA	many	TRBJ1-1	TRBV29-1
TGTGCCAGCAGGAAAGGGACAGGTTGGCTACAGACCCAGTACTTC	CASRKGTGWLQTQYF	TRBD1	many	TRBJ2-5	TRBV5-6
TGTGCCAGCAGTTACGGAGCGGGGCCCACAGATACGCAGTATTTT	CASSYGAGPTDTQYF	TRBD2	many	TRBJ2-3	TRBV6-2/TRBV6-3
TGTGCCAGCAGTGATTCGATCCTAAACACTCAGCCCCAGCATTTT	CASSDSILNTQPQHF	NA	many	TRBJ1-5	TRBV25-1
TGCGCCAGCAGCTTGTCAGGAACGGGGGCTGGATATGGCTACACCTTC	CASSLSGTGAGYGYTF	NA	many	TRBJ1-2	TRBV5-1
TGTGCCAGCAGCGTAGCCCCTTGGGTCGGTACTAGCGCAACTAATGAAAAACTGTTTTTT	CASSVAPWVGTSATNEKLFF	NA	many	TRBJ1-4	TRBV9
TGCAGCGTATCCCCGGGACTGTCCTTGGGCGAGCAGTACTTC	CSVSPGLSLGEQYF	NA	NA	TRBJ2-7	TRBV29-1
TGCGCCAGCAGCTTGGCAGGGGGAACCCGCACAGATACGCAGTATTTT	CASSLAGGTRTDTQYF	TRBD1	many	TRBJ2-3	TRBV5-1
TGCGCCAGCAGCCCCAACGACCCGAACACTGAAGCTTTCTTT	CASSPNDPNTEAFF	NA	many	TRBJ1-1	TRBV5-1
TGTGCCAGCAGCCCTTCCTTAACAGGAAATTCACCCCTCCACTTT	CASSPSLTGNSPLHF	NA	many	TRBJ1-6	TRBV16
TGTGCCAGCGTCGGGACAGGCAGGGATCAGCCCCAGCATTTT	CASVGTGRDQPQHF	TRBD1	many	TRBJ1-5	TRBV7-2
TGTGCCAGCAGTTGGGGACAGGGAAACACCATATATTTT	CASSWGQGNTIYF	TRBD1	many	TRBJ1-3	TRBV12-3/TRBV12-4
TGCGCCAGCAGCCAATCGACTAGTCCTTTCTACGAGCAGTACTTC	CASSQSTSPFYEQYF	NA	many	TRBJ2-7	TRBV4-3
TGTGCCAGCAGCGTACAGGCGGCCGGGGAGCTGTTTTTT	CASSVQAAGELFF	NA	many	TRBJ2-2	TRBV7-3
TGTGCCAGCTCACCCGACGGAGCCTACCAAGAGACCCAGTACTTC	CASSPDGAYQETQYF	NA	many	TRBJ2-5	TRBV18
TGTGCCAGCAACTCTGGGGACAGCAATCAGCCCCAGCATTTT	CASNSGDSNQPQHF	NA	many	TRBJ1-5	TRBV6-6
TGCGCCAGCAGCTTGCCACAGGGGCTTAACACTGAAGCTTTCTTT	CASSLPQGLNTEAFF	TRBD1	many	TRBJ1-1	TRBV5-1
TGTGCCAGCAGTAGGACAGGGAAGAGGAATTCACCCCTCCACTTT	CASSRTGKRNSPLHF	TRBD1	many	TRBJ1-6	TRBV12-3/TRBV12-4
TGTGCCAGCAGTAGCGCGGGGGGTAGCAATCAGCCCCAGCATTTT	CASSSAGGSNQPQHF	NA	many	TRBJ1-5	TRBV25-1
TGTGCCAGCAGCTATACCTCTGGAAACACCATATATTTT	CASSYTSGNTIYF	NA	many	TRBJ1-3	TRBV3-1
TGTGCCAGCAGTGAAGCGGGGGGACTCACTCAGTACTTC	CASSEAGGLTQYF	NA	many	TRBJ2-4	TRBV6-1